The 13 T cell receptor beta chains presented below share a single source sample, sequenced in a study of T cells in localized non-small cell lung cancer (dated by TCRdb to about 2020). To prepare the library, the immunoSEQ multiplex PCR assay was applied. TCRdb stores this immuneACCESS table with in-frame sequences only. Part of the clones is absent; in the studies checked, under half of the shortfall reflects unresolved V genes, and no reason is known for the rest. The sample has more than 10,000 clones on record, about 86% of them singletons. The ten largest make up roughly 50% of the sample. The sequences come from peripheral blood, collected before any cancer treatment. These receptors were collected from a male donor aged 60 or older with stage III lung adenocarcinoma.

This chain joins TRBV5-1 and TRBJ2-1, with D perhaps TRBD1 (6 bases). Germline values: CDR1 SGHRS, CDR2 YFSETQ. CDR3 size: 14 residues. V gave up 0 bases and J gave up 6 bases, with 10 bases separating them. CDR3 region: CASSLVGGPNEQFF. Here the CDR3 DNA reads TGCGCCAGCAGCTTGGTTGGGGGCCCCAATGAGCAGTTCTTC.

The V call is TRBV30, the J call TRBJ1-2, with a tentative D call TRBD1 (6 bases). Germline lookup yields CDR1 GTSNPN and CDR2 SVGIG (reference sequence). This CDR3 has 13 residues. V gave up 2 bases and J gave up 13 bases, with 20 bases separating them. The CDR3 DNA is TGTGCCTGGAGTCCGGGGGGCGCAGGGGTGAGCACCTTC. Amino acids: CAWSPGGAGVSTF.

J is TRBJ1-5 and V is TRBV9; a weak D match, TRBD1 (5 bases). In germline, CDR1 is SGDLS, CDR2 YYNGEE. This CDR3 contains 15 residues. Trimming left V 4 bases short and J 5 bases short, with 16 bases between. CDR3: CASSRTGTNYQPQHF. The CDR3 DNA reads as TGTGCCAGCAGCCGTACCGGGACTAACTATCAGCCCCAGCATTTT.

This clone was detected only once. CDR3 sequence reads: CASSQVILRDRRPEAFF. The CDR3 bases are TGCGCCAGCAGCCAAGTCATTCTCAGGGACAGGCGGCCTGAAGCTTTCTTT. The chain recombines TRBV4-1 with TRBJ1-1; TRBD1 agrees at 8 bases. Losses at the gene ends were 1 base for V and 6 bases for J; bases not matched to a gene: 13. Germline loops: CDR1 MGHRA, CDR2 YSYEKL. CDR3 length: 17 amino acids.

V usage is TRBV7-6 and J usage is TRBJ1-1, with 8 nucleotides matching TRBD1. The V segment lost 3 bases and the J segment 0 bases; nucleotides outside the gene matches: 3. The germline CDR1 and CDR2 sequences are SGHVS and FNYEAQ. The CDR3 totals 15 residues. The CDR3, as DNA: TGTGCCAGCAGCTTGTGGACAGGGTTGAACACTGAAGCTTTCTTT. Translation gives CASSLWTGLNTEAFF.

The chain uses TRBV9 and TRBJ1-5; D is unclear. V lost 0 bases and J lost 4, with 5 bases in between. The CDR3 loop spans 13 amino acids. Germline lookup yields CDR1 SGDLS and CDR2 YYNGEE. The CDR3 DNA is TGTGCCAGCAGCGTAGACCCGAATCAGCCCCAGCATTTT. It codes for CASSVDPNQPQHF. Full variable domain (missing parts from reference TRBV9 and TRBJ1-5): DSGVTQTPKHLITATGQRVTLRCSPRSGDLSVYWYQQSLDQGLQFLIQYYNGEERAKGNILERFSAQQFPDLHSELNLSSLELGDSALYFCASSVDPNQPQHFGDGTRLSIL.

The rearrangement uses TRBV6-1 and TRBJ2-3, with D perhaps TRBD2 (6 bases). CDR3 length: 16 residues. V dropped 3 bases and J dropped 2 bases, with 15 bases sitting between them. CDR1 and CDR2 (germline): MNHNS, SASEGT. The DNA of the CDR3 is TGTGCCAGCAGTGATCAAACGGGAGCCACCACAGATACGCAGTATTTT. It specifies CASSDQTGATTDTQYF.

The chain links TRBV5-8 to TRBJ2-1; D possibly corresponds to TRBD1 (6 bases). CDR3 length equals 13 residues. CDR1 SGHTS and CDR2 YDEGEE come from the germline V gene. V was cut by 4 bases and J by 10 bases, with 15 bases left in between. CDR3 residues: CASSPGLGTEQFF. Here the CDR3 DNA reads TGTGCCAGCAGCCCGGGCTTAGGGACAGAGCAGTTCTTC. The full variable domain, its missing parts supplied by reference TRBV5-8 and TRBJ2-1, is EAGVTQSPTHLIKTRGQQATLRCSPISGHTSVYWYQQALGLGLQFLLWYDEGEERNRGNFPPRFSGRQFPNYSSELNVNALELEDSALYLCASSPGLGTEQFFGPGTRLTVL.

This clone was observed once. The chain joins TRBV28 to TRBJ2-7; TRBD1 is a possible D gene (5 bases). The germline gives CDR1 MDHEN, CDR2 SYDVKM. CDR3 length equals 14 residues. Trimming cost V 4 bases and J 0 bases, with 10 bases left between them. CDR3 bases: TGTGCCAGCAGTTGGTCTAGGGGCTCCTACGAGCAGTACTTC. Protein product: CASSWSRGSYEQYF. Full variable domain (rest looked up from reference TRBV28 and TRBJ2-7): DVKVTQSSRYLVKRTGEKVFLECVQDMDHENMFWYRQDPGLGLRLIYFSYDVKMKEKGDIPEGYSVSREKKERFSLILESASTNQTSMYLCASSWSRGSYEQYFGPGTRLTVT.

This clone was found once. The V and J genes are TRBV30 and TRBJ2-1, with 12 bases aligning to TRBD2. Losses at the gene ends were 2 bases for V and 6 bases for J; bases not matched to a gene: 2. The germline CDR1 and CDR2 sequences are GTSNPN and SVGIG (reference sequence). This CDR3 is 14 amino acids long. The CDR3 DNA reads as TGTGCCTGGAGTCTAGCGGGAGGGGGCAATGAGCAGTTCTTC. Protein product: CAWSLAGGGNEQFF.

This chain uses TRBV5-6 with TRBJ1-5, with TRBD1 matching over 9 bases. Trimming at V came to 2 bases and at J to 7 bases, leaving 10 bases not matched to a gene. The V gene's germline CDR1 is SGHDT and CDR2 YYEEEE. The CDR3 covers 16 residues. CDR3 nucleotide sequence: TGTGCCAGCAGCTTTTCCCGGGACAGGGCTCGACAGCCCCAGCATTTT. Translating it yields CASSFSRDRARQPQHF.

The J gene is TRBJ1-6, the V gene TRBV4-1, with no clear D. Germline-derived CDR1 and CDR2 are MGHRA and YSYEKL. V lost 4 bases and J 4 bases, leaving 8 bases between the germline ends. There are 14 residues in the CDR3. The CDR3 protein is CASSPGFYNSPLHF. In DNA form, the CDR3 reads TGCGCCAGCAGCCCCGGGTTTTATAATTCACCCCTCCACTTT.

This clone turned up a few times. The chain employs TRBV5-1 and TRBJ1-3; D might be TRBD1 (6 bases). Trimming removed 0 bases from V and 0 bases from J, with 13 bases in between. The CDR3 length is 17 residues. Germline V gene sequence: CDR1 SGHRS, CDR2 YFSETQ. The CDR3 here is CASSLEGGGSSGNTIYF. As DNA, the CDR3 is TGCGCCAGCAGCTTGGAGGGGGGTGGAAGCTCTGGAAACACCATATATTTT. Supplemented by reference TRBV5-1 and TRBJ1-3, the full variable domain reads KAGVTQTPRYLIKTRGQQVTLSCSPISGHRSVSWYQQTPGQGLQFLFEYFSETQRNKGNFPGRFSGRQFSNSRSEMNVSTLELGDSALYLCASSLEGGGSSGNTIYFGEGSWLTVV.